The 31 T cell receptor beta chains below come from one sample, sequenced in a study of blood T cells in healthy people across ages. Through a sample-barcoded 5' primer and a J-beta primer mix, a second PCR was run for roughly 6 to 11 cycles. TCRdb re-analysed the 5' RACE reads in MiXCR, keeping a single row per CDR3 protein. The sample has 550,000 to 650,000 distinct CDR3 sequences, roughly a quarter seen once. The sample was also linked to a second study, of T cells of mothers and their children.

Sequencing was carried out using blood. These receptors all come from a boy aged 2-15 years in good health.

This clonotype was recorded a few times. The chain has TRBV5-1 and TRBJ2-1; TRBD2 matches 13 bases. CDR3 size: 16 residues. Germline CDR1 reads SGHRS; CDR2 reads YFSETQ. V shed 0 bases and J 9 bases; nucleotides not matched to a gene: 6. The CDR3 DNA reads TGCGCCAGCAGCTTGGAGAGGACTAGCGGGAGTGGTGAGCAGTTCTTC. Encoded protein: CASSLERTSGSGEQFF.

This clonotype was counted a few times. This chain uses TRBV2 with TRBJ2-7, with D possibly matching TRBD1 (6 bases). V was clipped by 4 bases and J by 0 bases, with 10 bases between them. This CDR3 spans 14 amino acids. Germline V lookup: CDR1 SNHLY, CDR2 FYNNEI. The CDR3 sequence: CASSVYRASYEQYF. DNA for the CDR3: TGTGCCAGCAGTGTCTACAGGGCCTCCTACGAGCAGTACTTC. The full variable domain, rest sourced from reference TRBV2 and TRBJ2-7, is EPEVTQTPSHQVTQMGQEVILRCVPISNHLYFYWYRQILGQKVEFLVSFYNNEISEKSEIFDDQFSVERPDGSNFTLKIRSTKLEDSAMYFCASSVYRASYEQYFGPGTRLTVT.

To note about this clonotype: Compared with germline, one end of the junction differs, possibly owing to a read error. The chain has TRBV19 and TRBJ2-5; D is unclear. Germline assignment: CDR1 LNHDA and CDR2 SQIVND (reference sequence). The CDR3 spans 12 residues. Here the CDR3 reads CASSIGRQDRFF. The CDR3 DNA reads as TGTGCCAGTAGTATAGGTCGGCAGGATCGGTTCTTC.

This clonotype was recorded many times. This sequence joins TRBV21-1 and TRBJ2-5. TRBV21-1 represents a pseudogene. This CDR3 contains 13 residues. The CDR3 coding sequence is TGTGCCAGCAGCAAACGTGGAAGAGAGACCCAGTACTTC. Translated, it gives CASSKRGRETQYF.

The chain uses TRBV2 and TRBJ1-4; D gene uncertain. V dropped 6 bases and J dropped 8 bases, with 10 bases sitting between them. The germline CDR1 and CDR2 sequences are SNHLY and FYNNEI. CDR3 length: 12 amino acids. This chain's CDR3 is CASRYNDEKLFF. For the CDR3, the DNA is TGTGCCAGCAGATACAACGACGAAAAACTGTTTTTT.

The gene calls are TRBV2 and TRBJ2-1; 9 bases are shared with TRBD2. With the DNA end fitting TRBJ2-5 better, the J assignment may be wrong. The CDR3 totals 17 residues. Germline V gene lookup returns CDR1 SNHLY and CDR2 FYNNEI. For the CDR3, the DNA is TGTGCCAGCAGTGAACAGGTCCCGACTAGCGGCCAAGAGACCCAGTACTTC. Encoded protein: CASSEQVPTSGQETQYF.

Only a few counts were recorded for this clonotype. The chain uses TRBV20-1 and TRBJ1-6; tentative D call: TRBD1 (6 bases). Looked up from germline, CDR1 is DFQATT and CDR2 is SNEGSKA (reference sequence). The CDR3 contains 14 residues. Deletions cut 5 bases from V and 7 bases from J, with 15 bases between. For the CDR3, the DNA is TGCAGTGCTGGCACCGGGACAATCAATTCACCCCTCCACTTT. Amino acids: CSAGTGTINSPLHF.

The sample holds a few counts of this clonotype. A read error may produce the germline difference seen at one junction end. The chain is built from TRBV2 and TRBJ2-3; the match to TRBD2 covers 7 bases. The CDR3 loop spans 12 amino acids. Looked up from germline, CDR1 is SNHLY and CDR2 is FYNNEI. CDR3 coding DNA: TGTGCCAGCAGCGAAGGGACTAATACGCAGTATTTT. This encodes CASSEGTNTQYF.

This clonotype came up a few times. In DNA, the CDR3 is TGTGCCAGCAGCCAGTCAGTTACCCTTGGGAATGAGCAGTTCTTC. This sequence encodes CASSQSVTLGNEQFF. The J gene is TRBJ2-5, the V gene TRBV4-2; D uncertain. The J call is doubtful: the DNA matches TRBJ2-1 better. Germline loops: CDR1 LGHNA, CDR2 YNFKEQ. The CDR3 runs to 15 residues.

This clonotype was detected only a few times. The V call is TRBV6-6, the J call TRBJ2-6, with 7 bases matching TRBD1. The CDR3 is 16 amino acids. CDR1 and CDR2 (germline): MNHNY, SVGAGI (reference sequence). V shed 6 bases, J shed 2 bases, and the junction held 7 bases outside the gene matches. CDR3 in DNA: TGTGCCAGCAGCGCCGGGACAGACCCTGGGGCCAACGTCCTGACTTTC. This gives the protein CASSAGTDPGANVLTF.

This clonotype was seen a handful of times. The V gene is TRBV5-1, the J gene TRBJ2-5, with D possibly TRBD2 on 5 matching bases. CDR1 and CDR2 (germline): SGHRS, YFSETQ. The CDR3 totals 15 residues. V was cut by 2 bases and J by 5 bases, with 16 bases left in between. The CDR3 loop is CASSLRDFLLETQYF. The CDR3 bases are TGCGCCAGCAGCTTACGGGATTTTCTTTTGGAGACCCAGTACTTC.

The chain has TRBV18 and TRBJ1-6; no clear D gene. Germline assignment: CDR1 KGHSH and CDR2 LQKENI. The CDR3 length is 15 residues. The V gene lost 5 bases and the J gene lost 6 bases, with 14 bases spanning the gap. The CDR3 spells CASSSDGVPNSPLHF. Here the CDR3 DNA reads TGTGCCAGCTCATCCGATGGGGTCCCTAATTCACCCCTCCACTTT.

V gene TRBV10-3 combines with J gene TRBJ2-7; 7 bases align to TRBD2. Germline V gene sequence: CDR1 ENHRY, CDR2 SYGVKD. The CDR3 spans 13 residues. V dropped 4 bases and J dropped 4; count of bases not matched to a gene: 4. The CDR3 spells CAISGGGGYEQYF. CDR3 sequence (DNA): TGTGCCATCAGTGGGGGGGGTGGTTACGAGCAGTACTTC.

This clonotype was recorded a few times. CDR3 coding DNA: TGCAGTGCTAGAGATGGGGCGGGGGCAAGGACGCAGTATTTT. Protein sequence: CSARDGAGARTQYF. The chain carries TRBV20-1 and TRBJ2-3; D might be TRBD2 (7 bases). The V and J ends lost 0 bases and 9 bases respectively, with 16 bases between them. Per germline, CDR1 DFQATT and CDR2 SNEGSKA (reference sequence). The CDR3 totals 14 residues.

This clonotype was counted at least ten times. The gene calls are TRBV10-3 and TRBJ2-5; D remains unclear. Germline CDR1 and CDR2: ENHRY and SYGVKD. The CDR3 consists of 11 residues. V gave up 4 bases and J gave up 4 bases, with 4 bases separating them. CDR3 in amino acids: CAISGGETQYF. CDR3 nucleotide sequence: TGTGCCATCAGTGGGGGAGAGACCCAGTACTTC.

A single count supports this clonotype. This rearrangement joins TRBV20-1 to TRBJ1-1; no firm D call. This CDR3 region has 14 residues. V was trimmed by 1 base and J by 7 bases, leaving 16 bases between them. The germline V gene encodes CDR1 DFQATT and CDR2 SNEGSKA (reference sequence). The CDR3 here is CSARAPLRAREAFF. DNA for the CDR3: TGCAGTGCTAGAGCGCCCCTACGGGCTCGTGAAGCTTTCTTT.

In its sample, this clonotype was seen many times. The rearrangement links TRBV29-1 to TRBJ2-7; TRBD1 is a possible D gene (5 bases). The germline CDR1 and CDR2 sequences are SQVTM and ANQGSEA. With 4 bases removed from V and 3 bases from J, the gap between germline ends came to 10 bases. There are 12 residues in the CDR3. In nucleotides, the CDR3 is TGCAGCGTTGCCCAGGGTAGCTACGAGCAGTACTTC. Amino acids: CSVAQGSYEQYF.

The chain carries TRBV2 and TRBJ2-5; D unresolved. The ends were cut back, 7 bases at V and 2 bases at J, with 11 bases in the middle. There are 13 residues in the CDR3. The germline V gene has CDR1 SNHLY and CDR2 FYNNEI. The CDR3 nucleotides read TGTGCCAGCAAGAAGGAAATTCAAGAGACCCAGTACTTC. Translating it yields CASKKEIQETQYF.

V and J are TRBV15 and TRBJ1-2; 7 positions match TRBD1. The CDR3 is 13 amino acids. Germline CDR1 LNHNV, CDR2 YYDKDF (reference sequence). J was trimmed by 8 bases and V by 3 bases; bases with no gene match: 6. The CDR3 loop is CATSSNQGEGYTF. The CDR3 DNA follows: TGTGCCACCAGCAGCAATCAGGGGGAAGGCTACACCTTC.

This clonotype was found a few times. The gene calls are TRBV7-6 and TRBJ2-5; D possibly corresponds to TRBD1 (5 bases). The J call is doubtful: the DNA matches TRBJ2-1 better. The CDR3 contains 14 residues. In germline, CDR1 is SGHVS, CDR2 FNYEAQ. CDR3 amino acids: CASSLGGRYNEQFF. The CDR3 nucleotides are TGTGCCAGCAGCTTAGGGGGCCGATACAATGAGCAGTTCTTC.

This chain links TRBV12-3 or TRBV12-4 with TRBJ2-5; 7 bases are shared with TRBD1. V gave up 4 bases and J gave up 2 bases; unmatched junction bases: 7. This CDR3 has 15 amino acids. CDR3 coding DNA: TGTGCCAGCAGTTCCAGACAGGGATGGCAAGAGACCCAGTACTTC. Protein sequence: CASSSRQGWQETQYF.

This chain uses TRBV6-4 with TRBJ2-7; 10 bases map to TRBD1. Unmatched junction bases numbered 6, after V lost 2 bases and J lost 2 bases. The CDR3 has 16 amino acids. In germline, CDR1 is MRHNA, CDR2 SNTAGT. In DNA, the CDR3 is TGTGCCAGCAGTGACCCCAAGACAGGGGGCCCCTACGAGCAGTACTTC. This encodes CASSDPKTGGPYEQYF.

This clonotype was seen only a few times. The V and J genes are TRBV6-5 and TRBJ2-6; D is unclear. The CDR3 has 16 residues. Trimming took off 6 bases at V and 0 bases at J, with 12 bases between the two ends. CDR1 is MNHEY and CDR2 is SVGAGI in the germline V gene. The CDR3 bases are TGTGCCAGCAGACGTGGGCTCCACTCTGGGGCCAACGTCCTGACTTTC. It yields the protein CASRRGLHSGANVLTF.

This clonotype came up a few times. The chain recombines TRBV27 with TRBJ1-1; no firm D call. With 3 bases removed from V and 1 base from J, the gap between germline ends came to 15 bases. The V gene's germline CDR1 is MNHEY and CDR2 SMNVEV (reference sequence). CDR3 length: 16 residues. Here the CDR3 reads CASSFARRTSNTEAFF. The DNA for the CDR3 is TGTGCCAGCAGTTTTGCCCGCCGAACATCGAACACTGAAGCTTTCTTT.

In its sample, this clonotype was seen once. The V gene is TRBV6-6, the J gene TRBJ2-3; D is unresolved. V lost 8 bases, J lost 2 bases, and 8 bases lay in between. The germline gives CDR1 MNHNY, CDR2 SVGAGI (reference sequence). The CDR3 is 12 residues long. CDR3 DNA: TGTGCCAGCGTGGCGTTCACAGATACGCAGTATTTT. Translating it yields CASVAFTDTQYF.

This clonotype was seen many times. The V call is TRBV5-1, the J call TRBJ2-5, with unresolved D. This CDR3 spans 14 amino acids. Germline V gives CDR1 SGHRS, CDR2 YFSETQ. The V gene lost 4 bases and the J gene lost 5 bases, with 15 bases spanning the gap. The chain's CDR3 is CASSLTEPSETQYF. In DNA form, the CDR3 reads TGCGCCAGCAGCCTAACGGAACCTTCGGAGACCCAGTACTTC.

This clonotype was found a few times. Germline and junction disagree at one end, which may indicate a read error. The chain has TRBV7-8 and TRBJ2-7; 8 nucleotides line up with TRBD2. Germline CDR1 and CDR2: SGHVS and FQNEAQ. The CDR3 has 15 residues. The CDR3 here is CACSSLSGRFYEQYF. DNA of the CDR3: TGTGCCTGCAGCTCCTTAAGCGGGAGATTCTACGAGCAGTACTTC.

This clonotype was seen more than once but under ten times. V is TRBV6-1 and J is TRBJ1-5; no firm D call. The CDR3 totals 13 residues. Germline CDR1 reads MNHNS; CDR2 reads SASEGT. Trimming took 2 bases from V and 12 from J, leaving 14 bases between them. The CDR3 loop is CASSEYPWRIQHF. CDR3 bases: TGTGCCAGCAGTGAATATCCATGGAGGATCCAGCATTTT.

DNA of the CDR3: TGTGCCAGCAGTTACAGGCCTTCGCCATCCGGGGAGCTGTTTTTT. It translates to CASSYRPSPSGELFF. This chain links TRBV6-5 with TRBJ2-2, with D uncertain. Germline V gene data show CDR1 as MNHEY and CDR2 as SVGAGI. Trimming stripped 2 bases from V and 6 bases from J, with 13 bases between. There are 15 residues in the CDR3.

This clonotype turned up a few times. The chain combines TRBV29-1 with TRBJ2-1; TRBD1 might be the D (6 bases). This CDR3 contains 12 residues. Germline CDR1 SQVTM, CDR2 ANQGSEA. Trimming took off 5 bases at V and 2 bases at J, with 7 bases between the two ends. This chain's CDR3 is CSVKGAYNEQFF. In nucleotides, the CDR3 is TGCAGCGTTAAGGGGGCCTACAATGAGCAGTTCTTC.

This chain joins TRBV15 and TRBJ2-5; unclear D gene. The J call could be wrong; TRBJ2-7 is a better fit for the DNA end. From germline, CDR1 is LNHNV and CDR2 YYDKDF (reference sequence). The CDR3 has 16 amino acids. The CDR3 sequence: CATSRAFFMSSYEQYF. CDR3 in DNA: TGTGCCACCAGCAGAGCTTTTTTCATGAGCTCCTACGAGCAGTACTTC.